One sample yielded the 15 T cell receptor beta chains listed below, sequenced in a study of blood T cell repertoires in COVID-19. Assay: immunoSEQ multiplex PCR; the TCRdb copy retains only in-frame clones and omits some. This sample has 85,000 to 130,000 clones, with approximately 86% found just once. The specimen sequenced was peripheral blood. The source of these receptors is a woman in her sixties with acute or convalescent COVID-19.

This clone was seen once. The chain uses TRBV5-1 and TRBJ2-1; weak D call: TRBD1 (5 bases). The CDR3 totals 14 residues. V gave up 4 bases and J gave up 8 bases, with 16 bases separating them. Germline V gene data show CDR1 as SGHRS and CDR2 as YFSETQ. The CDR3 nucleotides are TGCGCCAGCAGCCCCCCGACAGTGGCGGATGAGCAGTTCTTC. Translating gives CASSPPTVADEQFF.

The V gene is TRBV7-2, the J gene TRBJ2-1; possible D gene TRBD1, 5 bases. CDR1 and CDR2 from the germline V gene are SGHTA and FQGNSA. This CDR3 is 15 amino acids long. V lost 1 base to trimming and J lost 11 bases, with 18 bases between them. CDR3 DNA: TGTGCCAGCAGCTTAGGACAGAGAGGACGAAAGCAGCAGTTCTTC. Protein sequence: CASSLGQRGRKQQFF.

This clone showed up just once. CDR3 sequence: CASSLVGTLNQPQHF. DNA for the CDR3: TGTGCCAGCAGCTTGGTCGGGACACTTAATCAGCCCCAGCATTTT. This sequence joins TRBV7-8 and TRBJ1-5; D possibly corresponds to TRBD1 (6 bases). The CDR3 sequence is 15 residues long. Germline loops: CDR1 SGHVS, CDR2 FQNEAQ. V lost 3 bases and J lost 4, with 13 bases in between.

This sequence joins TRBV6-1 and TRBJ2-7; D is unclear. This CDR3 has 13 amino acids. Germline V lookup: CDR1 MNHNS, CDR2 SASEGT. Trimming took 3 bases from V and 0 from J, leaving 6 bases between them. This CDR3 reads CASSESPSYEQYF. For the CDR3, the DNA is TGTGCCAGCAGTGAGAGCCCCTCCTACGAGCAGTACTTC.

The CDR3 region has the DNA TGTGCCAGCAGCGCAGGGTATATCAATCAGCCCCAGCATTTT. Its translation: CASSAGYINQPQHF. The chain has TRBV6-6 and TRBJ1-5; D perhaps matches TRBD1 (5 bases). The V gene's germline CDR1 is MNHNY and CDR2 SVGAGI (reference sequence). There are 14 residues in the CDR3. Deletions cut 6 bases from V and 3 bases from J, with 12 bases between.

CDR3 residues: CASSVITSSPTDTQYF. CDR3 bases: TGTGCCAGCAGCGTGATAACTAGTTCGCCCACAGATACGCAGTATTTT. The genes are TRBV9 and TRBJ2-3; tentatively, D is TRBD2 (5 bases). Germline CDR1 reads SGDLS; CDR2 reads YYNGEE. The V end was cut by 2 bases, the J end by 2 bases, with 15 bases between. CDR3 size: 16 residues. The complete variable domain, with remaining parts taken from reference TRBV9 and TRBJ2-3, reads DSGVTQTPKHLITATGQRVTLRCSPRSGDLSVYWYQQSLDQGLQFLIQYYNGEERAKGNILERFSAQQFPDLHSELNLSSLELGDSALYFCASSVITSSPTDTQYFGPGTRLTVL.

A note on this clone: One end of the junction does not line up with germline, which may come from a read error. As DNA, the CDR3 is TGTGCTAGCAGCAGAGAACGGTCCGGGGAGCTGTTTTTT. It is translated as CASSRERSGELFF. This chain links TRBV7-7 with TRBJ2-2; D ambiguous. CDR1 is SSHAT, CDR2 FNYEAQ, per germline (reference sequence). CDR3 size: 13 residues.

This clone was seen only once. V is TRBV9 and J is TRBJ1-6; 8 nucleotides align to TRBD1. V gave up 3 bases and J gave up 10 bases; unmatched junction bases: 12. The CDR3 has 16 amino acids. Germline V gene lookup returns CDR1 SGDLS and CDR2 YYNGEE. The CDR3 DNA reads TGTGCCAGCAGCGCCCTCCCCGCAGGGGGCTACTCACCCCTCCACTTT. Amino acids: CASSALPAGGYSPLHF.

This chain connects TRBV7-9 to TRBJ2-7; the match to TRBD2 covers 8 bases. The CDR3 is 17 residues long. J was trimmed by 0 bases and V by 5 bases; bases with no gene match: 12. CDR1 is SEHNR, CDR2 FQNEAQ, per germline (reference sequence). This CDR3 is CASSHPLRREVSYEQYV. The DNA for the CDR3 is TGTGCCAGCAGCCACCCTCTCCGGCGGGAGGTCTCCTACGAGCAGTACGTC.

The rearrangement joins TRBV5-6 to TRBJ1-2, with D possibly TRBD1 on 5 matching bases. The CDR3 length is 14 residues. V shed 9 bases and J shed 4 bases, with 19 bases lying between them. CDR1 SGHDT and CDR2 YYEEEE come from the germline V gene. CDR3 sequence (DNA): TGTGCCACTACCTCGGGGGGAGGTGGCTATGGCTACACCTTC. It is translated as CATTSGGGGYGYTF.

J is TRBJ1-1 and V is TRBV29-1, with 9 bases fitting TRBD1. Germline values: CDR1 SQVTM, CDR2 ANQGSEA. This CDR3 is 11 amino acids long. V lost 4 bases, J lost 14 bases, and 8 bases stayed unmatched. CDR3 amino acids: CSVVGTGFIFF. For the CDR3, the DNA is TGCAGCGTTGTCGGGACAGGGTTTATCTTCTTT.

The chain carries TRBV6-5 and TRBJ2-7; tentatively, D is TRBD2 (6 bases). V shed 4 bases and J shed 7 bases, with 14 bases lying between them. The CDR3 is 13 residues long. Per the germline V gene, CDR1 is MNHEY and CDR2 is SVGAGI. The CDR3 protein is CASSLADPTEQYF. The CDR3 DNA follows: TGTGCCAGCAGTTTAGCGGATCCTACAGAGCAGTACTTC.

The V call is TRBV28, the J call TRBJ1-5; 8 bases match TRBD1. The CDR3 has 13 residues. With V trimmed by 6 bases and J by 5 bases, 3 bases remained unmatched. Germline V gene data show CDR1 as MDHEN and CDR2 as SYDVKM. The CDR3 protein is CASRRTGYQPQHF. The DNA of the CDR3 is TGTGCCAGCAGGCGGACAGGGTATCAGCCCCAGCATTTT.

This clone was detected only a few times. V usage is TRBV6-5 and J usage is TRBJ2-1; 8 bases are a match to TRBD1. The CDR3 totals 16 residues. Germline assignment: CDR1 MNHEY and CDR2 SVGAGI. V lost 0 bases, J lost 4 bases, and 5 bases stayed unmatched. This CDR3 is CASSYSVTGAYNEQFF. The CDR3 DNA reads TGTGCCAGCAGTTACTCGGTGACAGGGGCTTACAATGAGCAGTTCTTC.

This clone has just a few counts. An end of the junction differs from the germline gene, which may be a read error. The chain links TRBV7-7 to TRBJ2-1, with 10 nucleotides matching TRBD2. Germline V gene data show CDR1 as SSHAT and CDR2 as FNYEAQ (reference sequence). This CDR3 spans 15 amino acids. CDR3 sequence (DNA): TGTGCTAGCAGCCCCTATAGCGGGAGGAACAATGAGCAGTTCTTC. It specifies CASSPYSGRNNEQFF.